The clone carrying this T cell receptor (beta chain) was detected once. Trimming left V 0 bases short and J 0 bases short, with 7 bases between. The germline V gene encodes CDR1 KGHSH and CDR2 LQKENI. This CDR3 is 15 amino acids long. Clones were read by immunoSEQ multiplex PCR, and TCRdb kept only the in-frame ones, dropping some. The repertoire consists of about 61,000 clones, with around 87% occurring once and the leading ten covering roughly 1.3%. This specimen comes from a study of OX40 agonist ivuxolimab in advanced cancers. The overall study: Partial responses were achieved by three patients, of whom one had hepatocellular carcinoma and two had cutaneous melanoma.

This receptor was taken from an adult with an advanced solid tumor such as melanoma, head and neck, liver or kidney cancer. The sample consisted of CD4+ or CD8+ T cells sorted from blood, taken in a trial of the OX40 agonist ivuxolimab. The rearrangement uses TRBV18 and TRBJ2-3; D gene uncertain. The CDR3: CASSPPSVSTDTQYF. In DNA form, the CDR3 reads TGTGCCAGCTCACCACCGTCGGTCAGCACAGATACGCAGTATTTT.